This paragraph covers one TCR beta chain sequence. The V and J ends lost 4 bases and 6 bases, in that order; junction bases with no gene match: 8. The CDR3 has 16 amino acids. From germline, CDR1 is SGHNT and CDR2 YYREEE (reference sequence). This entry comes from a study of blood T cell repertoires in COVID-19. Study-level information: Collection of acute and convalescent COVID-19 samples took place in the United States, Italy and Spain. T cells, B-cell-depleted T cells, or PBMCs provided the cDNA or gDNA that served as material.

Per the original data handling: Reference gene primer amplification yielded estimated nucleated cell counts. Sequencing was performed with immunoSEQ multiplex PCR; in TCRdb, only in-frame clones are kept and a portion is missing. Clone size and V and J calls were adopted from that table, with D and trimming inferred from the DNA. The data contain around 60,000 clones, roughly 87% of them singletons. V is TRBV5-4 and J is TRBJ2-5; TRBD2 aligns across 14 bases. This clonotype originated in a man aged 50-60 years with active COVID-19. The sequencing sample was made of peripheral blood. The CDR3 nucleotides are TGTGCCAGCAGCGAGGGACTAGCGGGGGTTACGAAGACCCAGTACTTC. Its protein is CASSEGLAGVTKTQYF.